This TCR beta chain was captured in a study of coeliac disease. Notes on the study in general: Largely private TRB repertoires meant most sequences were sample-unique. Only 1 of 6 controls, but about 50% of the 18 coeliac samples, showed published gliadin-specific TRB sequences. Lower clonality than controls marked TRB and TRG repertoires from active celiac intraepithelial and lamina propria samples.

As regards this clone: No antigen is known for it.

The protocol was immunoSEQ multiplex PCR, while the TCRdb copy is restricted to in-frame clones and leaves out a portion. The sample shows 4,000 or so clones, around three fifths of them seen only once. This CDR3 spans 15 amino acids. The V gene's germline CDR1 is SQVTM and CDR2 ANQGSEA. V was clipped by 4 bases and J by 7 bases, with 20 bases between them. This receptor was obtained from a man aged 65 to 85 without celiac disease. The sample comprised lymphocytes from the gut lamina propria. The gene calls are TRBV29-1 and TRBJ2-1; D perhaps matches TRBD2 (6 bases). Here the CDR3 DNA reads TGCAGCGTTGGTGGAGGGTCGGGTAGTTTGAATGAGCAGTTCTTC. It encodes CSVGGGSGSLNEQFF.